The clone carrying this T cell receptor beta chain has more than one count but fewer than ten. What it binds is unknown. The sample is drawn from a study of human T cells and chemical hapten exposure. Across the study: Patients' scalps got diphenylcyclopropenone weekly throughout the approximately 26-week study.

Germline trimming cut 7 bases from V and 7 bases from J; bases unmatched to any gene: 11. This CDR3 region has 15 residues. TCRdb used MiXCR to reprocess the RACE reads, holding one entry per CDR3 protein. The sample has 90,000 to 110,000 distinct CDR3 sequences, roughly a third seen once; the top ten hold around 2.8%. Sample time point: patch test 3, about 24 weeks after DPC sensitization. Treatment denoted: therapeutic diphenylcyclopropenone sensitization with weekly scalp DPC. General study findings and limits: Expanded TCRs showed more large CDR3 clusters than pre-sensitization or healthy control sets.

V and J are TRBV12-3 or TRBV12-4 and TRBJ2-1; 9 bases agree with TRBD2. The TCR originated in a man aged 35-49 years with alopecia areata. Some clones in this sample may be carry-over from other donors' samples. The specimen comprised whole blood, sampled in connection with sensitization to the hapten diphenylcyclopropenone (DPC). CDR3 in amino acids: CASILRLADQNEQFF. CDR3 nucleotides: TGTGCCAGCATTCTTAGACTAGCGGACCAAAATGAGCAGTTCTTC.